Included here is one T cell receptor (beta chain) sequence, with context. The entry originates in a study of blood T cell repertoires in COVID-19. As for the study in general: Samples taken during acute and convalescent COVID-19 were collected in the United States, Italy and Spain. PBMCs, B-cell-depleted T cells, or T cells provided the cDNA or gDNA that made up the material.

The germline V and J ends were trimmed by 4 bases and 3 bases, with 7 bases remaining between them. This CDR3 has 13 amino acids. Germline V gives CDR1 MNHEY, CDR2 SVGEGT. Per the original methods: Using reference gene primer amplification, nucleated cell counts were estimated. Sequencing was performed with immunoSEQ multiplex PCR; in TCRdb, only in-frame clones are kept and a portion is missing. V and J calls and clone size are copied from that table; D and trimming were computed from the DNA. This sample has 310,000 or so clones, with over 75% found just once. The rearrangement uses TRBV6-2 or TRBV6-3 and TRBJ1-5; the D is unclear. This sequence originates from a man in his forties or fifties with active or convalescent COVID-19. The specimen was peripheral blood. The CDR3, as DNA: TGTGCCAGCAGTTCTCAGATCAATCAGCCCCAGCATTTT. It is translated as CASSSQINQPQHF.